Sequencing of this TCR beta chain was carried out in a study of T cells in Graves' hyperthyroidism and ophthalmopathy. Study summary: Prior to any treatment, at the point of initial diagnosis, peripheral blood was collected. Study-wide findings and caveats: The authors' 13 V-J model separated ophthalmopathy from stable hyperthyroidism.

Authors of the study amplified TCR beta CDR3 regions from RNA transcripts. The study used the HTBI primer set for a first-round RT-PCR of the TCR CDR3. Via MiXCR, TCRdb re-called the multiplex PCR reads, giving one row per CDR3 protein. The sample lists a few hundred thousand distinct CDR3 sequences; approximately 25% were seen once. Concerning this clonotype itself: Antigen: not known.

Uncontrolled infections, other autoimmune diseases, pregnancy or lactation led to exclusion of patients. This clonotype was sampled from a man aged 50 to 59 with Graves' hyperthyroidism. Sequencing used blood.

The CDR3 reads CASRPLRVTFIEQYF. The CDR3, as DNA: TGTGCCAGCAGACCCCTCAGGGTGACCTTCATCGAGCAGTACTTC. The chain links TRBV28 to TRBJ2-7, with D possibly being TRBD1 (5 bases). Germline assignment: CDR1 MDHEN and CDR2 SYDVKM. The germline V and J ends were trimmed by 6 bases and 6 bases, with 21 bases remaining between them. This CDR3 spans 15 amino acids.